The rows below give T cell receptor beta chains drawn from one sample of a study of blood T cell repertoires in COVID-19. Libraries were prepared by immunoSEQ multiplex PCR; TCRdb keeps only in-frame clonotypes and omits some of them. The sample consists of a few hundred thousand clones, 75% to 90% of them appearing once. The sequenced sample was PBMCs or T cells enriched from blood (not recorded which). The receptors were gathered from a woman aged 25-40 years who had recovered from COVID-19. The CDR3 runs from the conserved cysteine through the conserved F or W. D genes are given only for firm matches. Rows may omit the clone size; those that give it use once, few, many or a size class.

clone size: once
V gene: TRBV2
D gene: -
J gene: TRBJ1-2
CDR3 protein: CASSEDPVPGGYTF
CDR3 DNA: TGTGCCAGCAGTGAAGATCCGGTTCCGGGGGGCTACACCTTC

clone size: -
V gene: TRBV4-1
D gene: TRBD2
J gene: TRBJ2-3
CDR3 protein: CASHESSGRGADTQYF
CDR3 DNA: TGCGCCAGCCATGAATCTAGCGGGAGGGGAGCAGATACGCAGTATTTT

clone size: -
V gene: TRBV15
D gene: -
J gene: TRBJ2-1
CDR3 protein: CATSNREEQFF
CDR3 DNA: TGTGCCACCAGTAACCGGGAGGAGCAGTTCTTC

clone size: few
V gene: TRBV19
D gene: TRBD2
J gene: TRBJ2-2
CDR3 protein: CASTRLAGTNTGELFF
CDR3 DNA: TGTGCCAGTACCAGACTAGCGGGAACGAACACCGGGGAGCTGTTTTTT

clone size: -
V gene: TRBV3-1/TRBV3-2
D gene: -
J gene: TRBJ2-1
CDR3 protein: CASSQDLYNEQFF
CDR3 DNA: TGTGCCAGCAGCCAAGACCTTTACAATGAGCAGTTCTTC

clone size: -
V gene: TRBV27
D gene: -
J gene: TRBJ1-2
CDR3 protein: CASSPSGRGDGYTF
CDR3 DNA: TGTGCCAGCAGTCCGTCCGGTAGGGGCGATGGCTACACCTTC

clone size: -
V gene: TRBV27
D gene: -
J gene: TRBJ2-7
CDR3 protein: CASSLDSSYEQYF
CDR3 DNA: TGTGCCAGCAGCCTGGACAGCTCCTACGAGCAGTACTTC

clone size: -
V gene: TRBV24-1
D gene: TRBD1
J gene: TRBJ2-1
CDR3 protein: CATSSDRAIYNEQFF
CDR3 DNA: TGTGCCACCAGCTCCGACAGGGCGATCTACAATGAGCAGTTCTTC

clone size: -
V gene: TRBV7-2
D gene: -
J gene: TRBJ1-2
CDR3 protein: CASSAGREGGYTF
CDR3 DNA: TGTGCCAGCAGCGCAGGACGGGAGGGAGGCTACACCTTC

clone size: -
V gene: TRBV9
D gene: TRBD2
J gene: TRBJ2-5
CDR3 protein: CASTQRGGREETQYF
CDR3 DNA: TGTGCCAGCACCCAGCGGGGCGGGCGAGAAGAGACCCAGTACTTC

clone size: -
V gene: TRBV7-2
D gene: -
J gene: TRBJ1-4
CDR3 protein: CASSPGGRWEKLFF
CDR3 DNA: TGTGCCAGCAGCCCCGGGGGGCGTTGGGAAAAACTGTTTTTT

clone size: -
V gene: TRBV9
D gene: -
J gene: TRBJ1-3
CDR3 protein: CASSVADSTHSGNTIYF
CDR3 DNA: TGTGCCAGCAGCGTCGCGGACAGCACACACTCTGGAAACACCATATATTTT

clone size: -
V gene: TRBV7-2
D gene: -
J gene: TRBJ1-2
CDR3 protein: CASSFPGIYGYTF
CDR3 DNA: TGTGCCAGCAGCTTTCCCGGGATTTATGGCTACACCTTC

clone size: -
V gene: TRBV2
D gene: -
J gene: TRBJ1-1
CDR3 protein: CASSYQGGTEAFF
CDR3 DNA: TGTGCCAGCAGCTACCAGGGAGGCACTGAAGCTTTCTTT

clone size: -
V gene: TRBV5-5
D gene: -
J gene: TRBJ1-1
CDR3 protein: CASRRGRVPNTEAFF
CDR3 DNA: TGTGCCAGCAGAAGAGGCCGGGTACCAAACACTGAAGCTTTCTTT

clone size: -
V gene: TRBV19
D gene: -
J gene: TRBJ2-5
CDR3 protein: CASSIGGTIQETQYF
CDR3 DNA: TGTGCCAGTAGTATTGGGGGGACCATCCAAGAGACCCAGTACTTC

clone size: -
V gene: TRBV5-6
D gene: -
J gene: TRBJ1-4
CDR3 protein: CASSNGPGETNEKLFF
CDR3 DNA: TGTGCCAGCAGCAATGGCCCAGGGGAGACTAATGAAAAACTGTTTTTT

clone size: -
V gene: TRBV27
D gene: TRBD1
J gene: TRBJ2-7
CDR3 protein: CASSQRGTGPSYEQYF
CDR3 DNA: TGTGCCAGCAGTCAAAGGGGGACAGGGCCCTCCTACGAGCAGTACTTC

clone size: -
V gene: TRBV6-2/TRBV6-3
D gene: -
J gene: TRBJ2-2
CDR3 protein: CASSPDRPGELFF
CDR3 DNA: TGTGCCAGCAGCCCCGACAGGCCCGGGGAGCTGTTTTTT

clone size: once
V gene: TRBV4-2
D gene: -
J gene: TRBJ1-1
CDR3 protein: CASSRGQRMNTEAFF
CDR3 DNA: TGTGCCAGCAGCCGAGGACAGAGGATGAACACTGAAGCTTTCTTT

clone size: -
V gene: TRBV28
D gene: -
J gene: TRBJ1-1
CDR3 protein: CASSPARRTEAFF
CDR3 DNA: TGTGCCAGCAGCCCTGCCCGGCGGACTGAAGCTTTCTTT

clone size: -
V gene: TRBV27
D gene: -
J gene: TRBJ2-3
CDR3 protein: CASTNLGGTTDTQYF
CDR3 DNA: TGTGCCAGTACCAACCTCGGAGGGACGACAGATACGCAGTATTTT

clone size: -
V gene: TRBV28
D gene: -
J gene: TRBJ1-1
CDR3 protein: CASSLSVAFF
CDR3 DNA: TGTGCCAGCAGTTTGTCGGTAGCTTTCTTT

clone size: -
V gene: TRBV27
D gene: TRBD2
J gene: TRBJ2-7
CDR3 protein: CASSPSTSGSHEQYF
CDR3 DNA: TGTGCCAGCAGTCCCTCCACTAGCGGGAGCCACGAGCAGTACTTC

clone size: -
V gene: TRBV19
D gene: TRBD2
J gene: TRBJ2-3
CDR3 protein: CASRPRPGLAGGPGTDTQYF
CDR3 DNA: TGTGCCAGTAGGCCCCGACCGGGACTAGCGGGAGGGCCAGGGACAGATACGCAGTATTTT

clone size: -
V gene: TRBV25-1
D gene: -
J gene: TRBJ1-1
CDR3 protein: CASRQGLKAFF
CDR3 DNA: TGTGCCAGCAGACAGGGCCTGAAAGCTTTCTTT

clone size: many
V gene: TRBV3-1/TRBV3-2
D gene: TRBD1
J gene: TRBJ1-5
CDR3 protein: CASSQGAGGGQPQHF
CDR3 DNA: TGTGCCAGCAGCCAAGGGGCAGGGGGAGGTCAGCCCCAGCATTTT

clone size: -
V gene: TRBV19
D gene: TRBD1
J gene: TRBJ1-6
CDR3 protein: CASSRDRDFNSPLHF
CDR3 DNA: TGTGCCAGTAGTAGAGACAGGGATTTTAATTCACCCCTCCACTTT

clone size: -
V gene: TRBV5-1
D gene: TRBD1
J gene: TRBJ1-2
CDR3 protein: CASSSGHGQVYGYTF
CDR3 DNA: TGCGCCAGCAGCAGCGGCCACGGACAGGTCTATGGCTACACCTTC

clone size: few
V gene: TRBV30
D gene: TRBD1
J gene: TRBJ1-2
CDR3 protein: CAWSVLSGQTYGYTF
CDR3 DNA: TGTGCCTGGAGTGTACTTTCGGGACAGACCTATGGCTACACCTTC

clone size: -
V gene: TRBV7-2
D gene: TRBD1
J gene: TRBJ1-2
CDR3 protein: CASSSTPGQSYGYTF
CDR3 DNA: TGTGCCAGCAGCTCCACACCGGGACAGTCCTATGGCTACACCTTC

clone size: -
V gene: TRBV6-6
D gene: -
J gene: TRBJ2-6
CDR3 protein: CASSYGGPSGANVLTF
CDR3 DNA: TGTGCCAGCAGTTACGGAGGGCCCTCTGGGGCCAACGTCCTGACTTTC

clone size: -
V gene: TRBV6-5
D gene: -
J gene: TRBJ2-1
CDR3 protein: CASSYYREENEQFF
CDR3 DNA: TGTGCCAGCAGTTACTACAGGGAAGAAAATGAGCAGTTCTTC

clone size: -
V gene: TRBV7-2
D gene: TRBD2
J gene: TRBJ2-1
CDR3 protein: CASSLVPREGIEQFF
CDR3 DNA: TGTGCCAGCAGCTTAGTTCCGCGGGAGGGGATCGAGCAGTTCTTC

clone size: -
V gene: TRBV12-3/TRBV12-4
D gene: TRBD2
J gene: TRBJ2-7
CDR3 protein: CASSPTSGYEQYF
CDR3 DNA: TGTGCCAGCAGTCCGACTAGCGGCTACGAGCAGTACTTC

clone size: few
V gene: TRBV11-2
D gene: TRBD2
J gene: TRBJ2-3
CDR3 protein: CASSSTVSGGTDTQYF
CDR3 DNA: TGTGCCAGCAGCTCAACGGTCAGCGGGGGCACAGATACGCAGTATTTT

clone size: -
V gene: TRBV7-2
D gene: TRBD1
J gene: TRBJ1-5
CDR3 protein: CASSLLGTGGADQPQHF
CDR3 DNA: TGTGCCAGCAGCTTATTGGGGACAGGGGGCGCGGATCAGCCCCAGCATTTT

clone size: -
V gene: TRBV27
D gene: -
J gene: TRBJ2-6
CDR3 protein: CASSLSNPRSGANVLTF
CDR3 DNA: TGTGCCAGCAGTTTATCAAATCCCCGGTCCGGGGCCAACGTCCTGACTTTC

clone size: -
V gene: TRBV6-5
D gene: TRBD1
J gene: TRBJ1-6
CDR3 protein: CASSYPGQRNSPLHF
CDR3 DNA: TGTGCCAGCAGTTACCCGGGACAGAGAAATTCACCCCTCCACTTT

clone size: -
V gene: TRBV3-1/TRBV3-2
D gene: -
J gene: TRBJ1-1
CDR3 protein: CASSQEVRHRNTEAFF
CDR3 DNA: TGTGCCAGCAGCCAAGAAGTGAGACACAGGAACACTGAAGCTTTCTTT

clone size: -
V gene: TRBV12-3/TRBV12-4
D gene: -
J gene: TRBJ1-1
CDR3 protein: CASSLRGNSFF
CDR3 DNA: TGTGCCAGCAGTTTACGAGGGAATAGCTTCTTT

clone size: -
V gene: TRBV7-3
D gene: TRBD1
J gene: TRBJ1-2
CDR3 protein: CASSLTTGDGGYTF
CDR3 DNA: TGTGCCAGCAGCTTAACCACAGGGGATGGTGGCTACACCTTC

clone size: once
V gene: TRBV9
D gene: TRBD2
J gene: TRBJ2-7
CDR3 protein: CASSADGTRISF
CDR3 DNA: TGTGCCAGCAGCGCCGACGGGACTAGAATTTCGTTC

clone size: -
V gene: TRBV5-3
D gene: -
J gene: TRBJ1-3
CDR3 protein: CARSLHRDKIYF
CDR3 DNA: TGTGCCAGAAGCCTACACCGGGACAAGATATATTTT

clone size: -
V gene: TRBV21-1
D gene: -
J gene: TRBJ1-1
CDR3 protein: CASSVQGAPGAFF
CDR3 DNA: TGTGCCAGCAGTGTACAGGGGGCGCCCGGAGCTTTCTTT

clone size: -
V gene: TRBV10-3
D gene: -
J gene: TRBJ1-1
CDR3 protein: CAISGGWYTEAFF
CDR3 DNA: TGTGCCATCTCCGGGGGATGGTACACTGAAGCTTTCTTT

clone size: -
V gene: TRBV28
D gene: TRBD2
J gene: TRBJ2-3
CDR3 protein: CASMGGRALDTQYF
CDR3 DNA: TGTGCCAGCATGGGCGGGAGGGCCTTGGATACGCAGTATTTT

clone size: -
V gene: TRBV11-2
D gene: -
J gene: TRBJ1-2
CDR3 protein: CASSLVTYAGGYTF
CDR3 DNA: TGTGCCAGCAGCTTAGTTACGTACGCAGGCGGCTACACCTTC

clone size: -
V gene: TRBV28
D gene: -
J gene: TRBJ2-4
CDR3 protein: CASSLQRGNIQYF
CDR3 DNA: TGTGCCAGCAGTTTACAACGGGGAAACATTCAGTACTTC

clone size: few
V gene: TRBV5-6
D gene: TRBD1
J gene: TRBJ2-1
CDR3 protein: CASSLDRTQYNEQFF
CDR3 DNA: TGTGCCAGCAGCCTGGACAGGACCCAATACAATGAGCAGTTCTTC

clone size: -
V gene: TRBV27
D gene: -
J gene: TRBJ1-1
CDR3 protein: CASSLSRNTEAFF
CDR3 DNA: TGTGCCAGCAGTTTATCGCGCAACACTGAAGCTTTCTTT

clone size: once
V gene: TRBV30
D gene: -
J gene: TRBJ1-5
CDR3 protein: CAWAGRNNQPQHF
CDR3 DNA: TGTGCCTGGGCAGGTAGGAACAATCAGCCCCAGCATTTT

clone size: -
V gene: TRBV7-2
D gene: TRBD1
J gene: TRBJ1-3
CDR3 protein: CASSSPGQGASTIYF
CDR3 DNA: TGTGCCAGCAGCTCCCCGGGACAGGGGGCGAGCACCATATATTTT

clone size: -
V gene: TRBV24-1
D gene: TRBD2
J gene: TRBJ2-4
CDR3 protein: CATSDLPTSGRESLDKNIQYF
CDR3 DNA: TGTGCCACCAGTGACCTCCCGACTAGCGGGAGGGAATCGTTAGACAAAAACATTCAGTACTTC

clone size: -
V gene: TRBV30
D gene: TRBD1
J gene: TRBJ1-2
CDR3 protein: CAWDDRGERGYTF
CDR3 DNA: TGTGCCTGGGACGACAGGGGCGAAAGGGGCTACACCTTC

clone size: -
V gene: TRBV13
D gene: TRBD2
J gene: TRBJ2-7
CDR3 protein: CASSPRDYPYEQYF
CDR3 DNA: TGTGCCAGCAGCCCCCGGGACTACCCCTACGAGCAGTACTTC

clone size: -
V gene: TRBV4-1
D gene: -
J gene: TRBJ1-5
CDR3 protein: CASSQWGQDNQPQHF
CDR3 DNA: TGCGCCAGCAGCCAATGGGGACAAGACAATCAGCCCCAGCATTTT

clone size: -
V gene: TRBV6-5
D gene: TRBD1
J gene: TRBJ1-2
CDR3 protein: CASRIRDSYGYTF
CDR3 DNA: TGTGCCAGCAGGATCCGGGACAGCTATGGCTACACCTTC